Each of the 19 T cell receptor beta chains below was sequenced from the same sample in a study of blood T cell repertoires in COVID-19. Measured with immunoSEQ multiplex PCR; TCRdb has only the in-frame clones, and not every one. The sample contains 180,000 or so clones, about nine tenths of which appear only once. Sequences were obtained from peripheral blood. These receptors were taken from a man aged 40-49 years with acute or convalescent COVID-19.

The chain uses TRBV6-6 and TRBJ2-7, with a weak D call TRBD1 (6 bases). This CDR3 comprises 14 residues. Germline values: CDR1 MNHNY, CDR2 SVGAGI (reference sequence). Trimming left V 2 bases short and J 4 bases short, with 12 bases between. The CDR3 is CASSYPGDEYEQYF. CDR3 nucleotide sequence: TGTGCCAGCAGTTACCCAGGGGACGAATACGAGCAGTACTTC.

The chain joins TRBV4-1 to TRBJ2-1; 8 bases map to TRBD2. The CDR3 extends over 17 amino acids. Germline lookup yields CDR1 MGHRA and CDR2 YSYEKL. The junction had 15 bases not matched to a gene; V was cut back by 1 base and J by 10 bases. Here the CDR3 DNA reads TGCGCCAGCAGCCAAGTTGGTGGTAGCGGGGATATTTGGGAGCAGTTCTTC. Translated: CASSQVGGSGDIWEQFF.

The chain joins TRBV2 to TRBJ2-3; TRBD2 aligns across 8 bases. The junction had 11 bases not matched to a gene; V was cut back by 6 bases and J by 3 bases. Germline V lookup: CDR1 SNHLY, CDR2 FYNNEI. This CDR3 comprises 16 residues. CDR3 in DNA: TGTGCCAGCAGCTCGCGGGGGGCCGGTTTAACAGATACGCAGTATTTT. This sequence encodes CASSSRGAGLTDTQYF.

V and J are TRBV5-6 and TRBJ1-2; D may be TRBD1 (5 bases). The CDR3 is made up of 13 amino acids. V was shortened by 4 bases and J by 3 bases, with 10 bases between the two germline ends. The germline V gene encodes CDR1 SGHDT and CDR2 YYEEEE. CDR3 residues: CASSVGRDYGYTF. The DNA for the CDR3 is TGTGCCAGCAGCGTGGGACGGGACTATGGCTACACCTTC.

The CDR3: CASSYGSSNGDYGYTF. CDR3 DNA sequence: TGTGCCAGCAGTTACGGCTCAAGTAACGGGGACTATGGCTACACCTTC. The chain uses TRBV6-5 and TRBJ1-2; D remains ambiguous. Trimming pared 2 bases from V and 3 bases from J, leaving 16 bases between. Germline CDR1 reads MNHEY; CDR2 reads SVGAGI. The CDR3 length is 16 residues.

The chain links TRBV19 to TRBJ1-2, with 9 bases identical to TRBD1. Trimming cost V 5 bases and J 7 bases; bases outside gene matches: 8. This CDR3 spans 14 amino acids. The germline V gene has CDR1 LNHDA and CDR2 SQIVND (reference sequence). DNA of the CDR3: TGTGCCAGTAGTTCTCCGGGACAGGGCCGTGGCTACACCTTC. This sequence encodes CASSSPGQGRGYTF.

V is TRBV4-1 and J is TRBJ1-4; D perhaps matches TRBD1 (6 bases). Germline CDR1 MGHRA, CDR2 YSYEKL. CDR3 length: 16 amino acids. V lost 0 bases and J 4 bases, leaving 12 bases between the germline ends. Written as DNA, the CDR3 is TGCGCCAGCAGCCAAGACGACGGCAGGGGTAATGAAAAACTGTTTTTT. Translation: CASSQDDGRGNEKLFF.

This rearrangement joins TRBV10-3 to TRBJ1-1, with 7 bases lining up with TRBD1. Germline values: CDR1 ENHRY, CDR2 SYGVKD. J lost 3 bases, V lost 4 bases, and 5 bases had no gene match. The CDR3 sequence is 14 residues long. CDR3 nucleotides: TGTGCCATCAGTGGGAGGGACAGTTACACTGAAGCTTTCTTT. It encodes CAISGRDSYTEAFF.

J is TRBJ1-5 and V is TRBV19; 7 bases map to TRBD1. V gave up 4 bases and J gave up 1 base; unmatched junction bases: 10. CDR3 size: 17 residues. Germline CDR1 reads LNHDA; CDR2 reads SQIVND (reference sequence). The CDR3: CASSTRQGAVSNQPQHF. The CDR3 DNA reads as TGTGCCAGTAGTACTAGACAGGGCGCGGTGAGCAATCAGCCCCAGCATTTT.

CDR3 bases: TGTGCCAGCAACTTGGAGGGAGACACTGAAGCTTTCTTT. It specifies CASNLEGDTEAFF. The chain employs TRBV2 and TRBJ1-1, with unresolved D. V was trimmed by 7 bases and J by 3 bases, leaving 12 bases between them. The CDR3 is made up of 13 amino acids. The germline CDR1 and CDR2 sequences are SNHLY and FYNNEI.

The CDR3 DNA sequence: TGTGCCAGCAGCCCCGCCTCAGGGTTTTGGGAAAAACTGTTTTTT. Translating gives CASSPASGFWEKLFF. The chain carries TRBV9 and TRBJ1-4; possible D gene TRBD1, 5 bases. Germline CDR1 and CDR2: SGDLS and YYNGEE. The CDR3 has 15 residues. The V end lost 4 bases, the J end lost 8 bases, and 18 bases lay between the germline ends.

This clone appeared a single time. The chain carries TRBV15 and TRBJ1-1, with 7 bases identical to TRBD1. Germline trimming cut 6 bases from V and 3 bases from J; bases unmatched to any gene: 4. Germline CDR1 reads LNHNV; CDR2 reads YYDKDF (reference sequence). The CDR3 runs to 13 residues. The CDR3 nucleotides read TGTGCCACCAGTAGGGACAGTTACACTGAAGCTTTCTTT. Its translation is CATSRDSYTEAFF.

This clone was seen a handful of times. The chain is built from TRBV23-1 and TRBJ2-1; 10 bases fit TRBD2. TRBV23-1 is recorded as an ORF, its role being uncertain. The CDR3 spans 20 residues. Unmatched junction bases numbered 20, after V lost 2 bases and J lost 7 bases. The CDR3 sequence: CASSQPRGRAGGPRVNEQFF. CDR3 bases: TGCGCCAGCAGTCAACCCAGGGGACGAGCGGGGGGGCCGCGAGTGAATGAGCAGTTCTTC.

The chain carries TRBV10-3 and TRBJ1-1, with TRBD1 identical over 9 bases. Germline loops: CDR1 ENHRY, CDR2 SYGVKD. The CDR3 is 13 residues long. Losses at the gene ends were 8 bases for V and 4 bases for J; bases not matched to a gene: 5. This CDR3 reads CAISDRGSTEAFF. The CDR3 DNA sequence: TGTGCCATCTCTGACAGGGGGTCCACTGAAGCTTTCTTT.

The CDR3 coding sequence is TGTGCCAGCAGCCTCCGGACAGGGACGATGAACACTGAAGCTTTCTTT. This encodes CASSLRTGTMNTEAFF. The chain has TRBV14 and TRBJ1-1, with 8 bases lining up with TRBD1. V shed 4 bases and J 0 bases; nucleotides not matched to a gene: 7. The CDR3 totals 16 residues. CDR1 SGHDN and CDR2 FVKESK come from the germline V gene.

This clone has only one observation. V is TRBV7-8 and J is TRBJ2-1, with 12 bases matching TRBD2. Germline CDR1 SGHVS, CDR2 FQNEAQ. The CDR3 totals 15 residues. V was clipped by 5 bases and J by 5 bases; unmatched bases: 4. CDR3 in DNA: TGTGCCAGCAGCGTCGGACTAGCGGGGAACAATGAGCAGTTCTTC. Its translation: CASSVGLAGNNEQFF.

V gene TRBV5-4 combines with J gene TRBJ1-2; possibly TRBD1 for D (5 bases). Germline V gene sequence: CDR1 SGHNT, CDR2 YYREEE (reference sequence). V was cut by 0 bases and J by 8 bases, with 11 bases left in between. The CDR3 has 13 residues. CDR3 sequence: CASSLARTSGYTF. The CDR3 DNA reads TGTGCCAGCAGCTTGGCAAGGACATCGGGCTACACCTTC. The complete variable domain, with remaining parts taken from reference TRBV5-4 and TRBJ1-2, reads ETGVTQSPTHLIKTRGQQVTLRCSSQSGHNTVSWYQQALGQGPQFIFQYYREEENGRGNFPPRFSGLQFPNYSSELNVNALELDDSALYLCASSLARTSGYTFGSGTRLTVV.

The chain recombines TRBV11-2 with TRBJ2-7; TRBD1 aligns across 8 bases. V shed 1 base and J 1 base; nucleotides not matched to a gene: 12. The germline V gene has CDR1 SGHAT and CDR2 FQNNGV. The CDR3 loop spans 18 amino acids. The CDR3 region is CASSLVGRGRFLSYEQYF. CDR3 in DNA: TGTGCCAGCAGCTTAGTGGGCAGGGGGCGATTCTTGTCCTACGAGCAGTACTTC.

The chain combines TRBV10-2 with TRBJ1-2; D remains ambiguous. V gave up 3 bases and J gave up 4 bases, with 12 bases separating them. This CDR3 is 14 amino acids long. Germline V lookup: CDR1 WSHSY, CDR2 SAAADI. This chain's CDR3 is CASSESGPLYGYTF. The CDR3 DNA is TGCGCCAGCAGTGAATCTGGGCCACTCTATGGCTACACCTTC.